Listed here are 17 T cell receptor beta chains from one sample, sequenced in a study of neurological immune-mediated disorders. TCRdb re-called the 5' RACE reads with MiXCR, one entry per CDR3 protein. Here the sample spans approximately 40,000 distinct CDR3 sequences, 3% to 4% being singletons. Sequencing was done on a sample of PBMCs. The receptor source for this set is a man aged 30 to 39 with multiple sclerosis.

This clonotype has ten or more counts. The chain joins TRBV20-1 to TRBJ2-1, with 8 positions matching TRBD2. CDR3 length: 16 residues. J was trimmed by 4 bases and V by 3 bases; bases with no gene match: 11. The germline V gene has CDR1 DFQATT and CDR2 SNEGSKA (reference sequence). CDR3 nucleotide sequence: TGCAGTGCTAGTGAGATCCGGACTAGCTTTTACAATGAGCAGTTCTTC. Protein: CSASEIRTSFYNEQFF.

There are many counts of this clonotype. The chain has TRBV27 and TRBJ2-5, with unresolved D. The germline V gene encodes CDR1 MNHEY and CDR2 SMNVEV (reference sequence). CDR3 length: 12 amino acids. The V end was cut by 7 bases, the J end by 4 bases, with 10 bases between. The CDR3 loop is CASTSNGETQYF. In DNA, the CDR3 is TGTGCCAGCACATCTAATGGAGAGACCCAGTACTTC.

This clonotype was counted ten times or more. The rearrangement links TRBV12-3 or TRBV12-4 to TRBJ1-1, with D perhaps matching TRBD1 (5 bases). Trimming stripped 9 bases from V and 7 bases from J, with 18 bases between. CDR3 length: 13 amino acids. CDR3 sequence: CARKEQAGGEAFF. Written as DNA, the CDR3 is TGTGCCAGAAAAGAACAGGCCGGCGGTGAAGCTTTCTTT.

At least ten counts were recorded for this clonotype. The CDR3: CASQDRGRGNTEAFF. In nucleotides, the CDR3 is TGTGCCTCACAGGACAGGGGGCGCGGAAACACTGAAGCTTTCTTT. The chain recombines TRBV12-3 or TRBV12-4 with TRBJ1-1, with 11 bases matching TRBD1. The CDR3 totals 15 residues. Trimming cost V 11 bases and J 2 bases; bases outside gene matches: 10.

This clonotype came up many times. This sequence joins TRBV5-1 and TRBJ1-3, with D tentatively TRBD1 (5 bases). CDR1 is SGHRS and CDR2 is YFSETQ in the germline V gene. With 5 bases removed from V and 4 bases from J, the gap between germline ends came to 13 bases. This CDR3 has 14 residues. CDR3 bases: TGCGCCAGCAGGGCAGGGTCGGAGGGAAACACCATATATTTT. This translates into CASRAGSEGNTIYF.

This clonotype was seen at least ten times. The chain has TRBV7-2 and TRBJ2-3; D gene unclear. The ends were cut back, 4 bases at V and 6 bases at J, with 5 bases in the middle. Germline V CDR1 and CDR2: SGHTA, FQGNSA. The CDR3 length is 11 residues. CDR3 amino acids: CASSSIDTQYF. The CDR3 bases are TGTGCCAGCAGCTCTATCGATACGCAGTATTTT.

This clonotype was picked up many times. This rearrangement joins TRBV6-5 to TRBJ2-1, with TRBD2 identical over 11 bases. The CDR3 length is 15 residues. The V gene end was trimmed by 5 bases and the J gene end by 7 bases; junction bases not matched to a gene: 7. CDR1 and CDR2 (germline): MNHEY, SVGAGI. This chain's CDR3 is CASSNRASGGNEQFF. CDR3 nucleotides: TGTGCCAGCAGTAATCGGGCTAGCGGGGGGAATGAGCAGTTCTTC.

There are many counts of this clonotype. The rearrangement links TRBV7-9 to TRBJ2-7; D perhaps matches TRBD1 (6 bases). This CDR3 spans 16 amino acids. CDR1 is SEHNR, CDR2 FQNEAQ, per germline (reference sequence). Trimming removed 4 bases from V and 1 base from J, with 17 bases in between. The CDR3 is CASSSRGKGRSYEQYF. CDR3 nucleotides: TGTGCCAGCAGCTCCAGGGGCAAGGGACGGTCCTACGAGCAGTACTTC. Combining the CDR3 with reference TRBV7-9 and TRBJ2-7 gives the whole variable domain DTGVSQNPRHKITKRGQNVTFRCDPISEHNRLYWYRQTLGQGPEFLTYFQNEAQLEKSRLLSDRFSAERPKGSFSTLEIQRTEQGDSAMYLCASSSRGKGRSYEQYFGPGTRLTVT.

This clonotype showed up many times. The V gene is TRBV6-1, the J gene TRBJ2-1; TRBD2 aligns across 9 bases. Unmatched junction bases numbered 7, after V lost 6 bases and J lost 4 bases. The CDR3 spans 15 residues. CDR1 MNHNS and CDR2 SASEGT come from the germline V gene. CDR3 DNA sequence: TGTGCCAGCAGCTACGGACTAGCGAGGTACAATGAGCAGTTCTTC. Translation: CASSYGLARYNEQFF.

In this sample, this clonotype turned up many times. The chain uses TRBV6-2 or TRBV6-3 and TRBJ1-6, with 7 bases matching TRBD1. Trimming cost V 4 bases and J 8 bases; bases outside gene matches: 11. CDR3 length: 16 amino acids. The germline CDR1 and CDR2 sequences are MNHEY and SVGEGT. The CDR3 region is CASSWIRQGRDSPLHF. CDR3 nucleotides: TGTGCCAGCAGTTGGATCCGACAGGGAAGGGATTCACCCCTCCACTTT.

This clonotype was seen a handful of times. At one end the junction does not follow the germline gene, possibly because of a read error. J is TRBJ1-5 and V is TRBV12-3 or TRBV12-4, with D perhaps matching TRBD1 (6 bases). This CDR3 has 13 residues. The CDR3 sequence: CASTGASNQPQNF. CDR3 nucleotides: TGTGCCAGCACAGGGGCCAGCAATCAGCCCCAGAATTTT.

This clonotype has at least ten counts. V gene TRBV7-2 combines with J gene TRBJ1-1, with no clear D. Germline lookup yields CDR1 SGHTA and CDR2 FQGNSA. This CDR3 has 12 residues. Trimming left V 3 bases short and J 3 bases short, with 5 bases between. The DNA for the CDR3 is TGTGCCAGCAGCTTCTGGGACACTGAAGCTTTCTTT. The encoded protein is CASSFWDTEAFF.

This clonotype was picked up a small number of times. The CDR3 DNA reads TGTGCCAGCAGCTTGGCGGCAGTCTCCGAAAAACTGTTTTTT. Amino acid sequence: CASSLAAVSEKLFF. The chain uses TRBV5-6 and TRBJ1-4; D ambiguous. V dropped 0 bases and J dropped 8 bases, with 11 bases sitting between them. The length of the CDR3 is 14 residues. CDR1 is SGHDT, CDR2 YYEEEE, per germline.

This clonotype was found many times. The CDR3 loop reads CASSPGTGGILTDTQYF. In DNA form, the CDR3 reads TGTGCCAGCAGCCCCGGGACAGGGGGGATACTCACAGATACGCAGTATTTT. V gene TRBV5-6 combines with J gene TRBJ2-3; 11 bases match TRBD1. V trimming: 4 bases; J trimming: 2 bases; junction bases outside the gene matches: 9. CDR1 SGHDT and CDR2 YYEEEE come from the germline V gene. This CDR3 comprises 17 residues.

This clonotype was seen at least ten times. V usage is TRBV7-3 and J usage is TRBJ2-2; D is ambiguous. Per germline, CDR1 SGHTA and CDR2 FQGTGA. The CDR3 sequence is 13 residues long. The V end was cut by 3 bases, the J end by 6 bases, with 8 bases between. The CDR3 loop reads CASSFSIPGELFF. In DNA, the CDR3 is TGTGCCAGCAGCTTTTCTATCCCCGGGGAGCTGTTTTTT. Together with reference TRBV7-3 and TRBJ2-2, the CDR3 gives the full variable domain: GAGVSQTPSNKVTEKGKYVELRCDPISGHTALYWYRQSLGQGPEFLIYFQGTGAADDSGLPNDRFFAVRPEGSVSTLKIQRTERGDSAVYLCASSFSIPGELFFGEGSRLTVL.

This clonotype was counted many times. The CDR3 nucleotides are TGTGCCAGCAGTGGATACAATTGGGGGCCCCAGCATTTT. The encoded protein is CASSGYNWGPQHF. This chain connects TRBV25-1 to TRBJ1-5; D is unclear. This CDR3 is 13 amino acids long. V gave up 4 bases and J gave up 9 bases, with 13 bases separating them. Germline values: CDR1 MGHDK, CDR2 SYGVNS.

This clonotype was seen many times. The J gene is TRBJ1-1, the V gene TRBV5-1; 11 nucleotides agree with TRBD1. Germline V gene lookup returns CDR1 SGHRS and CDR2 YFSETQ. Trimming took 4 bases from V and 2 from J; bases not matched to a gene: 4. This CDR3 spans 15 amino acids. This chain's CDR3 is CASSQGTGGNTEAFF. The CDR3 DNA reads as TGCGCCAGCAGCCAGGGGACAGGGGGAAACACTGAAGCTTTCTTT.